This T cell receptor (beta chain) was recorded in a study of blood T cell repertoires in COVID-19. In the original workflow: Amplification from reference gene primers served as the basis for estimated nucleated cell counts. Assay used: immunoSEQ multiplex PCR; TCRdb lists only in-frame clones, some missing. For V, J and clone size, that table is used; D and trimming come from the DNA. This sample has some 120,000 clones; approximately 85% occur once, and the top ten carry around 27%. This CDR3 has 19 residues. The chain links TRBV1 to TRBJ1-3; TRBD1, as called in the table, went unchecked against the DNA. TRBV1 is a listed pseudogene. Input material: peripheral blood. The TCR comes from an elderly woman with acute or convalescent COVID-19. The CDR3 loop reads CTSSQSRDRVPCPGNTIYF. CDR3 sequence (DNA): TGCACCAGCAGCCAAAGTCGGGACAGGGTCCCTTGTCCTGGAAACACCATATATTTT.